The entry below gives a single TCR beta chain sequence along with its context. Its cognate antigen has yet to be identified. Per-nucleotide qualities are absent, and no much larger clonotype sits a single base away. The data are from a study of vaccination and CD4 T cells after COVID-19 (dated by TCRdb to between 2022 and 2023). About the full investigation: Convalescent patients had a positive SARS-CoV-2 result on nasal swab PCR, and of these patients, nine had mild disease and one had severe disease. The convalescent cohort comprised six males and four females, including two Hispanic individuals, seven Caucasians, two Asians and one multiracial person. Participants got two doses of the Pfizer-BioNTech BNT162b2 vaccine (n=8) or two doses of the Moderna mRNA-1273 vaccine (n=2). Post-COVID blood samples from convalescent patients were collected a median of approximately 100 days after diagnosis, with a range of about 30 to 170 days. Post-vaccine blood samples were obtained a median of about 77 days after the second vaccine dose, with a range of roughly 13 to 250 days. The cultures were stimulated with overlapping spike peptide pools from SARS-CoV-2 and from the common cold coronaviruses HCoV-NL63, HCoV-OC43 and HCoV-229E. Control cultures used a CEFX viral epitope pool as positive control, an HIV-1 Nef peptide pool as negative control, or no peptide. In approximately eleven COVID-19 convalescent patients and a handful of infection-naive healthy vaccine recipients, the spike-specific CD4+ TCR repertoire before mRNA vaccination was compared with the repertoire after mRNA vaccination.

In light of the paper, this sample's treatment or condition label describes: roughly 11-day PBMC culture with coronavirus spike peptide pools or control peptides (ViraFEST assay). To expand antigen-specific T cells with peptide pools and then pick out the expanded clonotypes through TCR sequencing, the study relied on the ViraFEST assay. The positive SARS-CoV-2 PCR tests of the convalescent patients were dated from March to December 2020, before the Alpha, Beta and Delta variants emerged in the United States. Each well held under 2.5 million PBMCs cultured in IMDM containing roughly 5% human AB serum and approximately 9.6 IU/ml IL-2, with approximately 9.2 ug/ml peptide pools added. Half of the culture medium was replaced with fresh IL-2-containing medium on days 3 and 7. After approximately eleven days of culture, CD4+ T cells were isolated by negative selection with the EasySep CD4+ T cell isolation kit. PBMCs were separated from whole blood using Ficoll-Paque Plus gradient centrifugation and then either used fresh or cryopreserved at -140C. Triplicate wells were generally used for each culture condition.

Library method: PCR. DNA from cultured CD4+ T cells underwent TCR sequencing with the Oncomine TCR Beta short-read assay at the Johns Hopkins FTIC core. Genomic DNA was extracted from the cultured CD4+ T cells with the QIAamp micro DNA kit. Oncomine TCR Beta libraries from cultured CD4+ T cells were pooled with unique dual indexes and sequenced on an Illumina iSeq 100. The authors' pipeline ran thus. Non-productive sequences were filtered out, and CDR3s that did not start with C, did not end with F or W, or were shorter than 7 amino acids were discarded. Antigen-specific clonotypes were identified using the MANAFEST web application through comparison of peptide-stimulated wells with reference and other culture wells. For a clone to be called positive, the clone needed an FDR below 0.05, an odds ratio above 5, and a productive frequency above 0.1% in at least two of three replicate wells. Clonotypes that were significantly expanded in both SARS-CoV-2 spike wells and at least one common cold coronavirus spike condition were defined as cross-reactive. CDR3 homology was assessed with Levenshtein distances (stringdist) and unrooted phylogenetic trees (ape) in R version 3.6.1. TCRdb reprocessing: public reads trimmed at Q25 with fastp, clones called with MiXCR, in-frame beta chains kept. Every CDR3 protein is listed once, alongside the most common genes and DNA of its rows. The V and J calls and clone size come from TCRdb's table, not from the authors' own analysis. This sample holds 10,000 to 15,000 distinct CDR3 sequences; less than 85% were observed only once. The ten largest clones add up to 20% of the sample.

Findings and caveats that apply to the study as a whole: An increase in the median number of SARS-CoV-2-reactive clonotypes from 21 after infection to a few dozen after vaccination was observed, but the change was not found to be significant. Of the vaccine-specific clones in convalescent patients, 304 of 307, or nearly all, reacted only to SARS-CoV-2 spike and did not cross-react with common cold coronaviruses. In convalescent patients, a median around 83% of post-vaccine SARS-CoV-2-reactive clones were detected only after vaccination, and vaccine-specific priming was suggested by this finding. The study included relatively few convalescent patients and did not analyze early timepoints after natural infection.

The CDR3 holds 21 amino acids from the cysteine to the phenylalanine. The read is trimmed to its CDR3 DNA, 63 bases read in frame from base 1. The germline V gene (reference sequence) gives CDR1 as LNHNV and CDR2 as YYDKDF. V lost 2 bases and J lost 1 base, and the count of bases not matched to a germline gene is 17. The sequence was obtained from a human donor who had recovered from COVID-19. The sequenced material came from CD4+ T cells from blood, cultured in vitro. Recombination connected TRBV15 to TRBJ1-1; 12 bases in the middle match TRBD1. The CDR3 protein: CATSRRWDRGRSAMTNTEAFF. The nucleotides are TGTGCCACCAGCAGAAGATGGGACAGGGGGCGATCTGCGATGACGAACACTGAAGCTTTCTTT.